This T cell receptor beta chain came from a study of blood T cell repertoires in COVID-19. Study background: Acute and convalescent COVID-19 specimens originated in the United States, Italy and Spain.

This CDR3 has 17 residues. Germline CDR1 is LNHDA and CDR2 is SQIVND (reference sequence). V was pared by 11 bases and J by 2 bases, with 17 bases of the junction left unmatched. Study processing details: Amplified reference gene primers provided the basis for estimating nucleated cell counts. Clones were read by immunoSEQ multiplex PCR, and TCRdb kept only the in-frame ones, dropping some. Clone size and the V and J calls come from that table; the DNA yielded D and trimming. This table holds about 180,000 clones, over 70% found once. The study recruited people aged roughly 18 to 95 years across about two dozen US areas. Cohorts were assigned according to the clinical history that participants reported.

This clonotype was sampled from a man in his fifties or sixties who had been exposed to COVID-19. Sequencing was done on a sample of PBMCs or T cells enriched from blood (not recorded which). V gene TRBV19 combines with J gene TRBJ2-3, with 9 bases aligning to TRBD1. The CDR3 sequence is CALGGLGQGRLTDTQYF. DNA of the CDR3: TGTGCCCTAGGGGGTTTGGGACAGGGCCGACTCACAGATACGCAGTATTTT.